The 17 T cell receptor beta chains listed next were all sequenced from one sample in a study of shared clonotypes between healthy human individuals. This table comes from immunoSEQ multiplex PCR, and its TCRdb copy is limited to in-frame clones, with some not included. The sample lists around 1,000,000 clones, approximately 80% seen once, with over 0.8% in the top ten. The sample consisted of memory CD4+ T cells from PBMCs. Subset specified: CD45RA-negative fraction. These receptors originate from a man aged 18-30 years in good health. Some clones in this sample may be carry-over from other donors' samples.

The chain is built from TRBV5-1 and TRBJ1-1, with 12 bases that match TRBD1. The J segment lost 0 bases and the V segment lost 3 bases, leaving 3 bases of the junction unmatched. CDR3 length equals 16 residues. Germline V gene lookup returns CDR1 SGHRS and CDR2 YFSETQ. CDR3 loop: CASSWGQGAMNTEAFF. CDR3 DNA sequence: TGCGCCAGCAGCTGGGGACAGGGGGCCATGAACACTGAAGCTTTCTTT. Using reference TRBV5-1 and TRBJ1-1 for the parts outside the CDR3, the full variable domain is KAGVTQTPRYLIKTRGQQVTLSCSPISGHRSVSWYQQTPGQGLQFLFEYFSETQRNKGNFPGRFSGRQFSNSRSEMNVSTLELGDSALYLCASSWGQGAMNTEAFFGQGTRLTVV.

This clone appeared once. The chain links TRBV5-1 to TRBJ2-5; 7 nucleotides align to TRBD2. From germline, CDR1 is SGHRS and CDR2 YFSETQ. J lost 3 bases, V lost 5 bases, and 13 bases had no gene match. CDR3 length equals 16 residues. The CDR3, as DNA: TGCGCCAGCAGAGTGGGTGCTGGGGCGGGAGAAGAGACCCAGTACTTC. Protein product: CASRVGAGAGEETQYF.

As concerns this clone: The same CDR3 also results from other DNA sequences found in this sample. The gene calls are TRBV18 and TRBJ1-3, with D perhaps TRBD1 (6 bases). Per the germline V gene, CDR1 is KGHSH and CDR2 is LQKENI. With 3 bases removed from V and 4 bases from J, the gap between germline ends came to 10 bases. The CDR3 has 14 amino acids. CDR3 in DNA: TGTGCCAGCTCACCCTCGACAGGCGGAAACACCATATATTTT. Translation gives CASSPSTGGNTIYF. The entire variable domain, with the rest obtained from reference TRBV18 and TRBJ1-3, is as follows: NAGVMQNPRHLVRRRGQEARLRCSPMKGHSHVYWYRQLPEEGLKFMVYLQKENIIDESGMPKERFSAEFPKEGPSILRIQQVVRGDSAAYFCASSPSTGGNTIYFGEGSWLTVV.

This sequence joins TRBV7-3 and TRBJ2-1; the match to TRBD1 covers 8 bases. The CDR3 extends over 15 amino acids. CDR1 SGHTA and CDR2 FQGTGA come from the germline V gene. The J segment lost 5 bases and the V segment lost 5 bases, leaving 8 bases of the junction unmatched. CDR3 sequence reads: CASSETGVGHNEQFF. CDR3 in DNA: TGTGCCAGCAGCGAGACAGGGGTAGGGCACAATGAGCAGTTCTTC.

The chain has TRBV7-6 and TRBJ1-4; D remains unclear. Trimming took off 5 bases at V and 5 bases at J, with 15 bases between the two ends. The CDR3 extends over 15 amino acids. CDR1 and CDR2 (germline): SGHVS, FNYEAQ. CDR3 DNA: TGTGCCAGCAGCCTGAGGACCGCCTCGAATGAAAAACTGTTTTTT. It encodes CASSLRTASNEKLFF.

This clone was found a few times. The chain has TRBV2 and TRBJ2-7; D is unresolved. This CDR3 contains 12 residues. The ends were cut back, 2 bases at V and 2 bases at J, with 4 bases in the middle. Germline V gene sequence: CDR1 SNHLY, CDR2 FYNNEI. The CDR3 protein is CASSEWAYEQYF. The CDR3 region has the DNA TGTGCCAGCAGTGAATGGGCCTACGAGCAGTACTTC.

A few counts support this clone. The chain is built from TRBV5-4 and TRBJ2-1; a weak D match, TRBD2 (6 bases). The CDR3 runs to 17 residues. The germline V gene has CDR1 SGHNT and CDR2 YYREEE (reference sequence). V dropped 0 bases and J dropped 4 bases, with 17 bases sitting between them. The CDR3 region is CASSLAGGGSGYNEQFF. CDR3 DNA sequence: TGTGCCAGCAGCTTGGCCGGTGGGGGTAGCGGATACAATGAGCAGTTCTTC.

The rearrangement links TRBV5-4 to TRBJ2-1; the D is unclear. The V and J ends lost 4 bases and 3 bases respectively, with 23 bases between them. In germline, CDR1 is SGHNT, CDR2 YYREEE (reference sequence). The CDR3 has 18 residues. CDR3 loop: CASSPTLAGPASYNEQFF. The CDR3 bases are TGTGCCAGCAGCCCTACACTGGCCGGGCCCGCGAGCTACAATGAGCAGTTCTTC.

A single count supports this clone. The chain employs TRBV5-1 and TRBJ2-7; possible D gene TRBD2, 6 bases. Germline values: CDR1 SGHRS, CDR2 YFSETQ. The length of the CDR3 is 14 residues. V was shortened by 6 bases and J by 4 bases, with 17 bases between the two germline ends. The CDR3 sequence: CASNSGEALYEQYF. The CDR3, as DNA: TGCGCCAGCAATTCGGGGGAGGCCCTATACGAGCAGTACTTC.

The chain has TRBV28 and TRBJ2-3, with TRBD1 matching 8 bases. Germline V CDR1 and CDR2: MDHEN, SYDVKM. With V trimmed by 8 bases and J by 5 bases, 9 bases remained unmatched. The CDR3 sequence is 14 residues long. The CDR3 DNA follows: TGTGCCAGCCAGAGTCAGGGGGCGAAAGATACGCAGTATTTT. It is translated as CASQSQGAKDTQYF.

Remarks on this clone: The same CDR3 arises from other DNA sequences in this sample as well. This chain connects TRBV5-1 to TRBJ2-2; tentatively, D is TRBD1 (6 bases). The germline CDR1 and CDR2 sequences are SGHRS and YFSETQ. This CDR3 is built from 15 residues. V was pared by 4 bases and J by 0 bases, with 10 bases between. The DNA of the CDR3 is TGCGCCAGCAGCCTGGACAGTCCGAACACCGGGGAGCTGTTTTTT. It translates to CASSLDSPNTGELFF.

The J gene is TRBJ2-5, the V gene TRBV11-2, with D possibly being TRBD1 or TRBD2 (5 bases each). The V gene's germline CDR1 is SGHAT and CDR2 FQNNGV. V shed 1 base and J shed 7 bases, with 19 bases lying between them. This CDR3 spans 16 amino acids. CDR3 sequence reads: CASSLVFWDELRTQYF. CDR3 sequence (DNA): TGTGCCAGCAGCTTAGTCTTTTGGGACGAACTGAGGACCCAGTACTTC.

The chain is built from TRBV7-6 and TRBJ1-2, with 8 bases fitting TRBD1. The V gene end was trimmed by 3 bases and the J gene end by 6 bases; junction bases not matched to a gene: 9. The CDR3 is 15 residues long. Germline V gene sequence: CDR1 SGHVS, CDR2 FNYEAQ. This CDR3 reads CASSFMATGGDGYTF. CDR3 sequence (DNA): TGTGCCAGCAGCTTCATGGCTACAGGGGGGGATGGCTACACCTTC.

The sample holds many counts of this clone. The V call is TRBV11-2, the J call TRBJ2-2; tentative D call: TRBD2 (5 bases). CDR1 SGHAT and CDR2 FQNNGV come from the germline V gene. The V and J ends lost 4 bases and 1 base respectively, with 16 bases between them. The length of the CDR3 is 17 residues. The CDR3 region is CASSSRAGQQNTGELFF. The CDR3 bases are TGTGCCAGCAGCTCGAGGGCCGGGCAGCAGAACACCGGGGAGCTGTTTTTT.

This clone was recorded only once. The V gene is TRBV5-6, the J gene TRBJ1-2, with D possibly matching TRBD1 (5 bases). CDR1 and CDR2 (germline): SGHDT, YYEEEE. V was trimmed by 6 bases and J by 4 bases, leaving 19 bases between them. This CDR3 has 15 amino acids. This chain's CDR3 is CASKVGGSPAYGYTF. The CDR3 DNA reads TGTGCCAGCAAGGTCGGGGGTTCCCCGGCCTATGGCTACACCTTC.

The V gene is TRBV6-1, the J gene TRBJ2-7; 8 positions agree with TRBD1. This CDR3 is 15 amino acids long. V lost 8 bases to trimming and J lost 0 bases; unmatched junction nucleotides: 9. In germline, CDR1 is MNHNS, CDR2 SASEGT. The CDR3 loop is CASRMRTGPSYEQYF. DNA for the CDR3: TGTGCCAGCCGCATGAGGACAGGGCCCTCCTACGAGCAGTACTTC.

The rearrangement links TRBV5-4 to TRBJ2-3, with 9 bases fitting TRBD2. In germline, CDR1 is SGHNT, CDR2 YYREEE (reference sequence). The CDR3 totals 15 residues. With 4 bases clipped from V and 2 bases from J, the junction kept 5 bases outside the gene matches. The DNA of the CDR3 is TGTGCCAGCAGCGTCGGGACTAGCTACACAGATACGCAGTATTTT. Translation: CASSVGTSYTDTQYF. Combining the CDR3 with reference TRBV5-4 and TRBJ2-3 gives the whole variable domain ETGVTQSPTHLIKTRGQQVTLRCSSQSGHNTVSWYQQALGQGPQFIFQYYREEENGRGNFPPRFSGLQFPNYSSELNVNALELDDSALYLCASSVGTSYTDTQYFGPGTRLTVL.